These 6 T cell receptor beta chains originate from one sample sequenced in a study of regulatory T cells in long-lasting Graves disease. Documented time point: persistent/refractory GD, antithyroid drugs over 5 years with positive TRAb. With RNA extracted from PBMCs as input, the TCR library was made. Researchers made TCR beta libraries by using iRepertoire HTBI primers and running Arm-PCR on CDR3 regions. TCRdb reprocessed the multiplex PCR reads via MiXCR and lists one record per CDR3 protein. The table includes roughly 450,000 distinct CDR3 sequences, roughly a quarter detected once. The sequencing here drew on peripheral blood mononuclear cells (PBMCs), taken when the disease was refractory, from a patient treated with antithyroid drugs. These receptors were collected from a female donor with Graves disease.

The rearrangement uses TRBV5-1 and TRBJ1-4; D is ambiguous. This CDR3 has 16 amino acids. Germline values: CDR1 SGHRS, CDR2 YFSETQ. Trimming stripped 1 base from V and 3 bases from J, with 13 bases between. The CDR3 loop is CASSLLSGRANEKLFF. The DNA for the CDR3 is TGCGCCAGCAGCTTGTTATCGGGGAGAGCTAATGAAAAACTGTTTTTT. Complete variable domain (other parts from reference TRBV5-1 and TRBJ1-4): KAGVTQTPRYLIKTRGQQVTLSCSPISGHRSVSWYQQTPGQGLQFLFEYFSETQRNKGNFPGRFSGRQFSNSRSEMNVSTLELGDSALYLCASSLLSGRANEKLFFGSGTQLSVL.

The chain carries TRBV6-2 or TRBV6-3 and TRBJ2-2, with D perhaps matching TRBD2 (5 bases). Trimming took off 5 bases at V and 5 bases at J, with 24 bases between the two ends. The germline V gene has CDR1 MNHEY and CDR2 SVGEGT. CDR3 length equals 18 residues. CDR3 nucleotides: TGTGCCAGCAGTGAAATGGCGGGCACCCCCTCTATGACCGGGGAGCTGTTTTTT. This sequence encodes CASSEMAGTPSMTGELFF.

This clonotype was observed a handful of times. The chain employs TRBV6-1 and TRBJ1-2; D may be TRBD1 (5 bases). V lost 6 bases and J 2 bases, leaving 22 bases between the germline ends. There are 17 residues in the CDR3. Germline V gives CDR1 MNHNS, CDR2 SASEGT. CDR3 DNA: TGTGCCAGCAGCCAGGGAGGACTTACCCGTCAAAACTATGGCTACACCTTC. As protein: CASSQGGLTRQNYGYTF.

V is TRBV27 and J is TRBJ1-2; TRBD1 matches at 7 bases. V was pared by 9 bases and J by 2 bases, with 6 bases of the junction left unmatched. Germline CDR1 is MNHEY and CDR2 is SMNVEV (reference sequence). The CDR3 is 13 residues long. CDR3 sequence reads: CASAQGNNYGYTF. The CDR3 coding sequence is TGTGCCAGTGCACAGGGGAACAACTATGGCTACACCTTC.

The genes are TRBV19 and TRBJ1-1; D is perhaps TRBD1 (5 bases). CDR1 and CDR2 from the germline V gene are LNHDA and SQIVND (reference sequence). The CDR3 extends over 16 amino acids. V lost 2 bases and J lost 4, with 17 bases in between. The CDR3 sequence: CASSIPNPVGTTEAFF. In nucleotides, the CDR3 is TGTGCCAGTAGTATACCGAACCCCGTTGGGACCACTGAAGCTTTCTTT.

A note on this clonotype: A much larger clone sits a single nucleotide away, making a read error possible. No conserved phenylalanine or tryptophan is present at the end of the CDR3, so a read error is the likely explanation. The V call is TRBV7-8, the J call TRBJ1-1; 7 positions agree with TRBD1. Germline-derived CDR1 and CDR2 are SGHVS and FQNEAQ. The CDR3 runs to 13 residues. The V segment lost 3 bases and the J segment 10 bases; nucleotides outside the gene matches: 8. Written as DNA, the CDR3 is TGTGCCAGCAGCTTTACAGGGGCGAAGGTAGCTTTCTCT. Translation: CASSFTGAKVAFS.